This TCR beta chain was documented in a study of regulatory T cells in long-lasting Graves disease. Findings and limits, study-wide: Persistent disease samples used TRBV28, TRBJ1-2 and TRBJ2-5 preferentially. Fewer public clonotypes were shared by new patients (just under 1,000) than by persistent patients (around 2,800).

The sample's time point: newly diagnosed GD, antithyroid drugs for less than 3 months. From PBMCs, RNA was extracted and then used to make the TCR library. This clonotype has at least ten counts. The antigen remains unidentified. Library construction for TCR beta used iRepertoire HTBI primers and Arm-PCR of CDR3 regions. MiXCR, applied by TCRdb to the multiplex PCR reads, yields one record per CDR3 protein. In the table there are some 200,000 distinct CDR3 sequences, roughly 19% of which are singletons. V lost 3 bases and J lost 5; bases outside the gene matches: 8. The CDR3 length is 15 residues. The sample was also linked to a second study, of T cells in Graves' hyperthyroidism and ophthalmopathy. From that study: Diagnosis relied on clinical symptoms, serum thyroxine and TRAb, thyroid ultrasound and orbital computed tomography.

Sequencing was performed on peripheral blood mononuclear cells (PBMCs), taken at new diagnosis, from a patient treated with antithyroid drugs. This sequence originates from a woman in her twenties or thirties with Graves disease. This rearrangement joins TRBV12-3 or TRBV12-4 to TRBJ1-1; TRBD1 matches at 8 bases. In DNA form, the CDR3 reads TGTGCCAGCAGTTTGCTAAGGACAGGGAGGACTGAAGCTTTCTTT. As protein: CASSLLRTGRTEAFF.